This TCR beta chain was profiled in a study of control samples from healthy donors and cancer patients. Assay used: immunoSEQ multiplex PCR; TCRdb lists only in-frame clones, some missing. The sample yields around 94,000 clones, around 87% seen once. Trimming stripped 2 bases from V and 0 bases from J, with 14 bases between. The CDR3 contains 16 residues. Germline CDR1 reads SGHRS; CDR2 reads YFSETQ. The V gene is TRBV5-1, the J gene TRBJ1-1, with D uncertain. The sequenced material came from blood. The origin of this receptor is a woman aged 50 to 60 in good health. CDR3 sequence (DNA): TGCGCCAGCAGCTTACCAGGACGTAGTATGAACACTGAAGCTTTCTTT. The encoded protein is CASSLPGRSMNTEAFF.